The sequence of this TCR beta chain was determined in a study of CD8+ T cells in alopecia areata. Germline V CDR1 and CDR2: SQVTM, ANQGSEA. Losses at the gene ends were 1 base for V and 3 bases for J; bases not matched to a gene: 0. The CDR3 is 13 amino acids. Investigators isolated RNA and reverse transcribed it into cDNA to act as the sequencing template. TCRdb keeps only in-frame clones here, not all; method: immunoSEQ multiplex PCR. The table lists under 250,000 clones, more than 45% of them singletons, with around 1.4% in the top ten. Sample treatment: oral pan-JAK inhibitor, 5-10 mg twice daily. Individuals with alopecia areata gave both lesional scalp punch biopsies and peripheral blood for collection. Cell sorting on a FACSAria was used to separate CD4+ and CD8+ T cells from the PBMCs. Findings and limits, study-wide: Many expanded lesional clones persisted during tofacitinib (in both scalp and blood).

The table lists this clone with a few counts. As yet, its antigen is unknown. The sequences come from CD4+ T cells sorted from blood, collected at week 4, from a patient treated with tofacitinib. The chain employs TRBV29-1 and TRBJ2-3, with 8 bases matching TRBD1. The sequence was obtained from a human donor with alopecia areata. Written as DNA, the CDR3 is TGCAGCGTTGAAGGACAGGGGACAGATACGCAGTATTTT. This gives the protein CSVEGQGTDTQYF.